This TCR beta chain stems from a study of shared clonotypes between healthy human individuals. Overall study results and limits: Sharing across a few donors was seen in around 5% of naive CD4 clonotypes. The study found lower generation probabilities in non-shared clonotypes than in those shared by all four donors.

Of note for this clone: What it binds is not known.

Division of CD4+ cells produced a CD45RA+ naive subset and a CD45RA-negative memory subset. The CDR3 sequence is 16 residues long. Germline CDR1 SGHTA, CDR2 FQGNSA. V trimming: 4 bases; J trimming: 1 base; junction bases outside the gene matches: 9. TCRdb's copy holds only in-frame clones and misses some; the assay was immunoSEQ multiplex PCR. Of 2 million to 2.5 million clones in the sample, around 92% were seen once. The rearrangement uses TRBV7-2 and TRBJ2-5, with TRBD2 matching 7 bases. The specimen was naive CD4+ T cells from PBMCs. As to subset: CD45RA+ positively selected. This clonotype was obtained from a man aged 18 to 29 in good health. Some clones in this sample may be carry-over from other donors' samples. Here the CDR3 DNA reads TGTGCCAGCAGCTATCCTAGCGGAGGATCCCAAGAGACCCAGTACTTC. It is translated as CASSYPSGGSQETQYF.